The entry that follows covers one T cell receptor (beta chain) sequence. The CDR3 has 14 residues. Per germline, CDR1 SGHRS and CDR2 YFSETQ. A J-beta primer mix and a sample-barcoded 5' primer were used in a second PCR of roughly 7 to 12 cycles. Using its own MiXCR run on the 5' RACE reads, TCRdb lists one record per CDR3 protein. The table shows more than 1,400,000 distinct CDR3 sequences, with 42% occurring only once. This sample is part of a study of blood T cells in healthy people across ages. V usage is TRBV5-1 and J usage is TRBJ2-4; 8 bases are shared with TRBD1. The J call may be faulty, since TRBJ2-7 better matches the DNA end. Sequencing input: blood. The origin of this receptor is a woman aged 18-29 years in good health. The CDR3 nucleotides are TGCGCCAGCAGCTTGAGGGGACAGGACTACGAGCAGTACTTC. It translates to CASSLRGQDYEQYF.